This TCR beta chain was identified during a study of chemoradiotherapy in HPV16-positive cancers (dated by TCRdb to between 2021 and 2022). With regard to the full study: Candidate HPV-specific T-cell clones and common TCR motifs were defined through functional T-cell assays on cells from a couple of HPV16-positive patients. The study set out to ask whether T-cell immunity against the HPV oncoproteins E6 and E7 changes over the course of chemoradiotherapy and whether that immunity affects survival. The candidate HPV-specific TCRs and motifs were subsequently tracked in TCR repertoires obtained from roughly 78 patients with HPV-related cancers. Summary of the overall study and its limitations: Expansion of candidate HPV-specific clones and E7-related TCR motifs was observed in the tumor microenvironment during treatment, whereas no such expansion was observed for non-HPV-specific T cells. Only two HPV16-positive patients were used to derive the functional definition of HPV-specific T cells, and the survival association was reported for HPV16-positive patients. Among HPV16-positive patients, expansion of HPV-responsive T cells during chemoradiotherapy was associated with better recurrence-free survival.

Because repertoires were sampled repeatedly during chemoradiotherapy, clonal expansion in the tumor microenvironment could be followed. The library was made by the immunoSEQ multiplex PCR assay. The immuneACCESS repertoire file appears here via TCRdb, limited to in-frame rearrangements. These files lack a portion of the clones; in checked studies, under half of the deficit traces to unresolved V genes, and the cause of the others is not known. This sample comprises 20,000 to 25,000 clones, roughly 84% of them detected only once. The ten top clones hold roughly 4.7% of the sample. The CDR3 contains 14 residues, cysteine and phenylalanine counted. This entry keeps only the CDR3 DNA: 42 bases, framed from base 1. Trimming at the junction amounts to 0 bases on V and 0 bases on J, and the germline ends lie 3 bases apart. For CDR1 and CDR2, the germline V gene lists SGHRS and YFSETQ. Points on this clone: The antigen it recognizes is unknown. Per-base qualities were not stored, and no clone one base away is much larger.

This receptor was taken from a human donor with HPV-associated anogenital cancer. Sequenced here: blood, sampled from a patient who underwent chemoradiotherapy. The V and J segments used are TRBV5-1 and TRBJ1-4; the D gene is unclear. The bases read TGCGCCAGCAGCTTGGAGTCAACTAATGAAAAACTGTTTTTT. It is translated as CASSLESTNEKLFF.